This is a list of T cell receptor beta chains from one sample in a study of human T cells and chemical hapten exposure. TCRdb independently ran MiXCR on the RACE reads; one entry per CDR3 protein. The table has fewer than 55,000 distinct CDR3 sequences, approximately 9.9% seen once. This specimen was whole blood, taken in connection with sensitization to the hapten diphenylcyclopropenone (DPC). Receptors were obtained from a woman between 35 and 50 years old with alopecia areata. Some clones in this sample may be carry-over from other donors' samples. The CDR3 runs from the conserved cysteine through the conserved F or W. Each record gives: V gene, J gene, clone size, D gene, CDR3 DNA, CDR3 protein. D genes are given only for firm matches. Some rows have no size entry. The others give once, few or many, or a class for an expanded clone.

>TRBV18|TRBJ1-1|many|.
TGTGCCAGCTCACAAGAAAGGGGATTGAACACTGAAGCTTTCTTT
CASSQERGLNTEAFF
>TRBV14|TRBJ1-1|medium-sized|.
TGTGCCAGCAGCCAAAGTTCCAGGACTGAAGCTTTCTTT
CASSQSSRTEAFF
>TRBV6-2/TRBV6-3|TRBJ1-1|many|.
TGTGCCAGCAGTTACCGGGGACGGAACACTGAAGCTTTCTTT
CASSYRGRNTEAFF
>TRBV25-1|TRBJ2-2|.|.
TGTGCCGCCTCAGGGGCGGGCGACACCGGGGAGCTGTTTTTT
CAASGAGDTGELFF
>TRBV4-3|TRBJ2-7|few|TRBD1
TGCGCCAGCAGCCAAGATGGACAGGGGGCTCTCCACGAGCAGTACTTC
CASSQDGQGALHEQYF
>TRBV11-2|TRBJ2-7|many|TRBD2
TGTGCCAGCAGCTTCTCTAGCGGGGGGCCTCAGAGCTCCTACGAGCAGTACTTC
CASSFSSGGPQSSYEQYF
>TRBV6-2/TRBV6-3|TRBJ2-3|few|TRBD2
TGTGCCAGCAGTTACTCGATCCTAGCGGGGGGTGATACGCAGTATTTT
CASSYSILAGGDTQYF
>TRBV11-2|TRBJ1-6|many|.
TGTGCCAGCAGCTTACTCCTGGGAGATAATTCACCCCTCCACTTT
CASSLLLGDNSPLHF
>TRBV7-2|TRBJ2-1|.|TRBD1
TGTGCCAGCAGCTCCGACAGGGGCGGGTACAATGAGCAGTTCTTC
CASSSDRGGYNEQFF
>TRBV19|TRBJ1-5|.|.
TGTCCCTCAGAAGACAGATATAGCAATCAGCCCCAGCATTTT
CPSEDRYSNQPQHF
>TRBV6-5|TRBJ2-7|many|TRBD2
TGTGCCAGCAGCCCCGGGGGGGGAAGAACCTACGAGCAGTACTTC
CASSPGGGRTYEQYF
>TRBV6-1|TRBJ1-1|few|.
TGTGCCAGCAGTGAACCGGGAGGGGCGAACACTGAAGCTTTCTTT
CASSEPGGANTEAFF
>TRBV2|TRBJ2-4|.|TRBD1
TGTGCCAGCATCCCGGACAGGGGTGCTCACAATCGAAACATTCAGTACTTC
CASIPDRGAHNRNIQYF
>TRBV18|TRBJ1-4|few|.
TGTGCCAGCTCACCAACAGGATCTGCAACTAATGAAAAACTGTTTTTT
CASSPTGSATNEKLFF
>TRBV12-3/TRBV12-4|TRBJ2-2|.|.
TGTGCCAGCAGTTTCGGGGGAACTACCGGGGAGCTGTTTTTT
CASSFGGTTGELFF
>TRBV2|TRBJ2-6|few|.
TGTGCCAGCACCCCTCTGGCCCCGGGTTCCAACGTCCTGACTTTC
CASTPLAPGSNVLTF
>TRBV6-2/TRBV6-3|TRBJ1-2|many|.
TGTGCCAGCAGGGTAACAGGGAACATCCATGGCTACACCTTC
CASRVTGNIHGYTF
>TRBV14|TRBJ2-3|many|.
TGTGCCAGCAGCCACTATATCGGAGGGGCAGATACGCAGTATTTT
CASSHYIGGADTQYF
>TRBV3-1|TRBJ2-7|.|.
TGTGCCAGCAGCCCTCGGGCCGACTACGAGCAGTACTTC
CASSPRADYEQYF
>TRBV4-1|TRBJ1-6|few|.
TGCGCCAGCAGCCAAGAAGGGCAGGGCGTTTCCTATAATTCACCCCTCCACTTT
CASSQEGQGVSYNSPLHF
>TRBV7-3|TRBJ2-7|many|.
TGTGCCAGCAGCTACGGGGGTAGCTCCTACGAGCAGTACTTC
CASSYGGSSYEQYF
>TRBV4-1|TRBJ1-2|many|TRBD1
TGCGCCAGCAGCCAAGGGACAGGGCCTGCTCATGGCTACACCTTC
CASSQGTGPAHGYTF
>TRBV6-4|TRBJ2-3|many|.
TGTGCCAGCAGTGAAGCCACCACAGATACGCAGTATTTT
CASSEATTDTQYF
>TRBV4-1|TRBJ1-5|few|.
TGCGCCAGCAGCCAAGAACCCTTGCCGAGCAATCAGCCCCAGCATTTT
CASSQEPLPSNQPQHF
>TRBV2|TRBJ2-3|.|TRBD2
TGTGCCAGCAGTGAGGCCGGGACTAGCACTTATACGCAGTATTTT
CASSEAGTSTYTQYF
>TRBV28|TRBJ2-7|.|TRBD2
TGTGCCAGCAGTACGACTAGCGGGGTGTCTAACGAGCAGTACTTC
CASSTTSGVSNEQYF
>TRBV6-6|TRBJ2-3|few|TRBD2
TGTGCCAGCAGTTCGACTAGCGGGGCGGATACGCAGTATTTT
CASSSTSGADTQYF
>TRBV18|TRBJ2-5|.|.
TGTGCCAGCTCACCACCGCTTGAGGGGGAGGAGACCCAGTACTTC
CASSPPLEGEETQYF
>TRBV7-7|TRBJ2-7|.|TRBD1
TGTGCCAGCAGCACGGGACAGGGCAACGAGCAGTACTTC
CASSTGQGNEQYF
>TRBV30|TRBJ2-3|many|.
TGTGCCTGGGCCCCTTGGGGGGATACGCAGTATTTT
CAWAPWGDTQYF
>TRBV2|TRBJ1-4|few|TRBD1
TGTGCCAGCAAGGGACAGGGCCACGAAAAACTGTTTTTT
CASKGQGHEKLFF
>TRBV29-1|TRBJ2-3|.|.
TGCAGCGTTGCGGTCTCCTCTAGCACAGATACGCAGTATTTT
CSVAVSSSTDTQYF
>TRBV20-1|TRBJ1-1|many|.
TGCAGTGCTCCCAGGGCCCGGGACACTGAAGCTTTCTTT
CSAPRARDTEAFF
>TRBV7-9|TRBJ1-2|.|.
TGTGCCAGCAGCCTGGGACTCAACTATGGCTACACCTTC
CASSLGLNYGYTF
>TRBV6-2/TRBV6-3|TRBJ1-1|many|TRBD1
TGTGCCAGCGGCAAGGGGGCCTTTGAAGCTTTCTTT
CASGKGAFEAFF
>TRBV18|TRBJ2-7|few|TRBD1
TGTGCCAGCTCACCGACAGGGGCGGGCGAGCAGTACTTC
CASSPTGAGEQYF
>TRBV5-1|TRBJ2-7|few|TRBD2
TGCGCCAGCAGCTTGCGTAGCGGGTCTGACGAGCAGTACTTC
CASSLRSGSDEQYF
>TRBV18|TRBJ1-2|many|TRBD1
TGTGCCAGCTCACCGCGAGACGCGGACAGGGGGCCCTCCTATGGCTACACCTTC
CASSPRDADRGPSYGYTF
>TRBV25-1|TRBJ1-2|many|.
TGTGCCAGCAGTGACAGGGGTAGGCGCTACACCTTC
CASSDRGRRYTF
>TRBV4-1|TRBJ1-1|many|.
TGCGCCAGCAGCCGATTAGGGATGAACACTGAAGCTTTCTTT
CASSRLGMNTEAFF
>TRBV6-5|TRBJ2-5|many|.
TGTGCCAGCGGAAAGGGACCTCGGGAGTACTTC
CASGKGPREYF
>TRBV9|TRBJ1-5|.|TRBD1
TGTGCCAGCAGCGGAGGGGGCAGGGATCAGCCCCAGCATTTT
CASSGGGRDQPQHF
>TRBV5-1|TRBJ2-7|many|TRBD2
TGCGCCAGCAGCTTGACTAGCGGGGGCCCCGGGGAGCAGTACTTC
CASSLTSGGPGEQYF
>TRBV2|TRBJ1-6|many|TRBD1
TGTGCCAGCAGCCGGGACAGGGGGCATTCACCCCTCCACTTT
CASSRDRGHSPLHF
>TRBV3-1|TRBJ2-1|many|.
TGTGCCAGCAGTCACCTGTCCCGCTACAATGAGCAGTTCTTC
CASSHLSRYNEQFF
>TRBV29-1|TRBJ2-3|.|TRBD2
TGCAGCGTTGAAGAGCTGGGGACTAGCGGGGGTAACACAGATACGCAGTATTTT
CSVEELGTSGGNTDTQYF
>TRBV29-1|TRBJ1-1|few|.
TGCAGCGTGGGACGGATGAACACTGAAGCTTTCTTT
CSVGRMNTEAFF
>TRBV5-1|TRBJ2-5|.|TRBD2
TGCGCCAGCAGCTGGACTAGCGGGGGTTTGGAGACCCAGTACTTC
CASSWTSGGLETQYF
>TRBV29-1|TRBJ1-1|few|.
TGCAGCGCTGTGGAGGCAGTAAGAGAAGCTTTCTTT
CSAVEAVREAFF
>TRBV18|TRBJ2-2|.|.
TGTGCCAGCTCACCACAGTCAGGAGAGAACACCGGGGAGCTGTTTTTT
CASSPQSGENTGELFF
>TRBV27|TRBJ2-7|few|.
TGTGCCAGCAGCGGGCCCCTCGGCGAGCAGTACTTC
CASSGPLGEQYF
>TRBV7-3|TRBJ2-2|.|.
TGTGCCAGCAGCCCGAATCTAGCGCTCGCGAACACCGGGGAGCTGTTTTTT
CASSPNLALANTGELFF
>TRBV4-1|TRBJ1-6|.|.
TGCGCCAGCAGCCAATTGGGGGTAACCCTCCACTTT
CASSQLGVTLHF
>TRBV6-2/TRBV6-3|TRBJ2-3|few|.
TGTGCCAGCACGGAGATAGGCACAGATACGCAGTATTTT
CASTEIGTDTQYF
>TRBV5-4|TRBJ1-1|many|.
TGTGCCAGCAGCCGAACCTTACAGGGCATGAACACTGAAGCTTTCTTT
CASSRTLQGMNTEAFF
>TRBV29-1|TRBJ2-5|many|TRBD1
TGCAGCGCTCACAGGGGAGAGACCCAGTACTTC
CSAHRGETQYF
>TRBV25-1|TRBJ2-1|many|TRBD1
TGTGCCAGCAGTGAAATAGGGACAGGGGGCAATGAGCAGTTCTTC
CASSEIGTGGNEQFF
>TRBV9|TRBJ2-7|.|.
TGTGCCAGCAGCGTAACGAACGGGGGTCACGAGCAGTACTTC
CASSVTNGGHEQYF